This T cell receptor beta chain came from a study of graft-versus-host responses after intestinal transplantation. Study in general: Following induction with anti-thymocyte globulin, all recipients were given tacrolimus and steroids for three to four years. General observations from the study: Detected in recipient marrow were GvH clones, some of which were first observed in ileum or blood. Within the allografts of patients who had graft-donor T cell macrochimerism, graft-versus-host to host-versus-graft clonal ratios were high.

Of note for this clone: As yet, its antigen is unknown.

The repertoire was sequenced with immunoSEQ multiplex PCR; TCRdb's copy has only in-frame clones and lacks some. The table includes under 30,000 clones, approximately 93% detected once. The TCR comes from a human patient who received an intestinal transplant, so some T cells may come from the graft donor. Sequences were derived from PBMCs, sampled 18 days after transplant.

DNA for the CDR3: TGTGCCAGCAGCTTAACCGGAGGGACAGGGGACACTGAAGCTTTCTTT. It codes for CASSLTGGTGDTEAFF. The J gene is TRBJ1-1, the V gene TRBV7-2, with TRBD1 matching over 10 bases. Germline V gene sequence: CDR1 SGHTA, CDR2 FQGNSA. The CDR3 loop spans 16 amino acids. J gave up 3 bases and V 2 bases, and 6 bases lay outside the gene matches.